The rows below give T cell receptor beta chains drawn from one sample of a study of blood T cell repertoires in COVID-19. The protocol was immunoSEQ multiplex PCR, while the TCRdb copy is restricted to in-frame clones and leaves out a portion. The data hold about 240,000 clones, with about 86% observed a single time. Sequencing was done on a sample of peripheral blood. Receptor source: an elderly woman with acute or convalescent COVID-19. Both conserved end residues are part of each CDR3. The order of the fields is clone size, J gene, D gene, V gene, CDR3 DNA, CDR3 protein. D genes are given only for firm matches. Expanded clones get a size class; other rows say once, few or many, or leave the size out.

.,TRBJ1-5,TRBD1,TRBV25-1,TGTGCCAGCAGTGCCGGGACAGTCAATCAGCCCCAGCATTTT,CASSAGTVNQPQHF
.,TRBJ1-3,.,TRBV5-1,TGCGCCAGCAGCTTGGCAAGCACCCGGGACAACTCTGGAAACACCATATATTTT,CASSLASTRDNSGNTIYF
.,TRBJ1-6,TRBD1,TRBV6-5,TGTGCCAGCAGTTACCTCGGGACAGGGGGATCACCCCTCCACTTT,CASSYLGTGGSPLHF
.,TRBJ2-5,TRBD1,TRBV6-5,TGTGCCAGCGTCCGGGACAGGATACAAGAGACCCAGTACTTC,CASVRDRIQETQYF
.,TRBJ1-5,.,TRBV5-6,TGTGCCAGCAGCCGGGGGGGAAATCAGCCCCAGCATTTT,CASSRGGNQPQHF
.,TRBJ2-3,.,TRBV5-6,TGTGCCAGCAGCTCGGCCGGGACATGGCGCACAGATACGCAGTATTTT,CASSSAGTWRTDTQYF
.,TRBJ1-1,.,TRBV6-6,TGTGCCAGCACGTCGCAGGGGCTGAACACTGAAGCTTTCTTT,CASTSQGLNTEAFF
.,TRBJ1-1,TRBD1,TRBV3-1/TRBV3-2,TGTGCCAGCAGTCGTAGACAGGGGGCTAGGGTCACTGAAGCTTTCTTT,CASSRRQGARVTEAFF
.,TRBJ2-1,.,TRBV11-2,TGTGCCAGCAGCTCGACTAGGCAACCGGGGTTCTTC,CASSSTRQPGFF
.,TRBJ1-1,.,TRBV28,TGTGCCAGCAGTTTACCCGACGTCGGGGTGAATACTGAAGCTTTCTTT,CASSLPDVGVNTEAFF
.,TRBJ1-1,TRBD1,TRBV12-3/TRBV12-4,TGTGCCAGCAGTTTGACAGGGAGCACTGAAGCTTTCTTT,CASSLTGSTEAFF
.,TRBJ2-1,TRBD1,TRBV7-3,TGTGCCAGCAGCCGTGGGACAGGGGGTAGGAATGAGCAGTTCTTC,CASSRGTGGRNEQFF
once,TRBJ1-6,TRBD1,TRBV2,TGTGCCAGCACCCAGGGGGCAGGGTATAATTCACCCCTCCACTTT,CASTQGAGYNSPLHF
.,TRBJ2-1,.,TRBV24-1,TGTGCCACCAGTGAACCAACAGGGCGCTCCTACAATGAGCAGTTCTTC,CATSEPTGRSYNEQFF
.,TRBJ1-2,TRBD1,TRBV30,TGTGCCTGGAGAGGGACAGGGTTGAGTTATGGCTACACCTTC,CAWRGTGLSYGYTF
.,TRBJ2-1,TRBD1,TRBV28,TGTGCCAGCCTAGGGGACAGGGGTTTTGGGCAGTTCTTC,CASLGDRGFGQFF
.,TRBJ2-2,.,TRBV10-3,TGTGCCATCAGTGAGGGAGTGGCCAGGGACACCGGGGAGCTGTTTTTT,CAISEGVARDTGELFF
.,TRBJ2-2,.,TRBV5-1,TGCGCCAGCAGCCATGGGGACACCGGCACCGGGGAGCTGTTTTTT,CASSHGDTGTGELFF
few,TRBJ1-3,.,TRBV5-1,TGCGCCAGCAGCTTGGCTCCAGGGGCGGCTGGAAACACCATATATTTT,CASSLAPGAAGNTIYF
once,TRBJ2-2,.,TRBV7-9,TGTGCCAGCAGCTTCAGGACTACCGGAGGGACCGGGGAGCTGTTTTTT,CASSFRTTGGTGELFF
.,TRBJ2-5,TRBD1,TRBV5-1,TGCGCCAGCAGACGGACAGGGGGCGGCGAGACCCAGTACTTC,CASRRTGGGETQYF
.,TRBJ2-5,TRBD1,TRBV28,TGTGCCAGCAGCAAGGACAGGATCCAAGAGACCCAGTACTTC,CASSKDRIQETQYF
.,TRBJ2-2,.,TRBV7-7,TGTGCTAGCAGTCCTCTAGTACCCGGGGAGCTGTTTTTT,CASSPLVPGELFF
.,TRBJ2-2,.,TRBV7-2,TGTGCCACCCTCAGTCGAGGGCGGGCCGGGGAGCTGTTTTTT,CATLSRGRAGELFF
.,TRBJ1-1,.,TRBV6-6,TGTGCCAGCAGGGAGGGTTCTGGCACTGAAGCTTTCTTT,CASREGSGTEAFF
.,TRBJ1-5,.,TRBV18,TGTGCCAGCTCATCATCCATATCTAGTCAGCCCCAGCATTTT,CASSSSISSQPQHF
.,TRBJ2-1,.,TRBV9,TGTGCCAGCAGCGTAGATCAGGGTTTGGATGAGCAGTTCTTC,CASSVDQGLDEQFF
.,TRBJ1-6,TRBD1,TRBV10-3,TGTGCCATCAGTCGGGACAGGGTATCCCTCCACTTT,CAISRDRVSLHF
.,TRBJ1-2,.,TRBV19,TGTGCCAGTACCCTAACGGAGGGAGTCTATGGCTACACCTTC,CASTLTEGVYGYTF
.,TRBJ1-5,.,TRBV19,TGTGCCAGTAGTTCCGAGGGGGTTTCATCAGTAGGCAATCAGCCCCAGCATTTT,CASSSEGVSSVGNQPQHF
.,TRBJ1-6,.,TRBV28,TGTGCCAGCAGACGGGGAGTTCAGAATTCACCCCTCCACTTT,CASRRGVQNSPLHF
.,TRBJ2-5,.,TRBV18,TGTGCCAGCTCACCAAGGATCCGGGGTGGAGAGACCCAGTACTTC,CASSPRIRGGETQYF
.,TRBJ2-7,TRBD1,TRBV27,TGTGCCAGCAGTCCACCGAGAGGACAGGGGGCATACGAGCAGTACTTC,CASSPPRGQGAYEQYF
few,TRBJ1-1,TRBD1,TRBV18,TGTGCCAGCTCGCCCATACAGGGGGCAGAAGCTTTCTTT,CASSPIQGAEAFF
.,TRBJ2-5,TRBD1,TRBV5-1,TGCGCCAGCAGCCTCAAACAGGGGGGCCAAGAGACCCAGTACTTC,CASSLKQGGQETQYF
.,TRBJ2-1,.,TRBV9,TGTGCCAACAGCCCGTCGGGGAATGAGCAGTTCTTC,CANSPSGNEQFF
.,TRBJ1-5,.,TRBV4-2,TGTGCCAGCAGCCAAGGGGTAAAACAGGGTAATCAGCCCCAGCATTTT,CASSQGVKQGNQPQHF
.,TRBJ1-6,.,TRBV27,TGTGCCAGCAGGAACGTCGGGGATGGATATAATTCACCCCTCCACTTT,CASRNVGDGYNSPLHF
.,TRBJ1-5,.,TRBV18,TGTGCCAGCTCACCCCTCGGGGGGAGCAATCAGCCCCAGCATTTT,CASSPLGGSNQPQHF
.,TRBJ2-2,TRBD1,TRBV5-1,TGCGCCAGCAGCCAACAGGGGACCGGGGAGCTGTTTTTT,CASSQQGTGELFF
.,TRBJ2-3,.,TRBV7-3,TGTGCCAGCAGCCAAGGACAAGCCGGGGATACGCAGTATTTT,CASSQGQAGDTQYF
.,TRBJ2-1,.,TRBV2,TGTGCCAGCAGGCTGCAGGGGGGATCCTACAATGAGCAGTTCTTC,CASRLQGGSYNEQFF
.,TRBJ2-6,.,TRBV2,TGTGCCAGCCGGAGTGCTTCAGGGTTCGGGGCCAACGTCCTGACTTTC,CASRSASGFGANVLTF
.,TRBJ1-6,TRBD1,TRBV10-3,TGTGCCACCGAGACAGGGAGCTCCTATAATTCACCCCTCCACTTT,CATETGSSYNSPLHF
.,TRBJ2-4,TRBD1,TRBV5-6,TGTGCCAGCAGCTGGGGAGGGACAGGGAACTCTCTAGCCAAAAACATTCAGTACTTC,CASSWGGTGNSLAKNIQYF